The 30 T cell receptor beta chains given below trace back to one sample, sequenced in a study of PD-L1 blockade in urothelial cancer. Some clones are missing from TCRdb's copy, which holds only in-frame ones; the method was immunoSEQ multiplex PCR. The table records some 100,000 clones, 90% to 95% of them present only once. Sequenced material: PBMCs, taken around atezolizumab (anti-PD-L1) treatment. The origin of the receptors is an elderly woman with urothelial cancer.

This chain uses TRBV6-5 with TRBJ2-7; tentatively, D is TRBD2 (6 bases). V shed 9 bases and J shed 3 bases, with 9 bases lying between them. CDR1 MNHEY and CDR2 SVGAGI come from the germline V gene. The CDR3 covers 11 residues. CDR3 sequence (DNA): TGTGCCAGTGGGACTGGCTACGAGCAGTACTTC. This encodes CASGTGYEQYF.

The chain carries TRBV7-2 and TRBJ1-4, with 7 bases aligning to TRBD1. CDR1 SGHTA and CDR2 FQGNSA come from the germline V gene. The CDR3 sequence is 13 residues long. J lost 6 bases, V lost 6 bases, and 4 bases had no gene match. CDR3 amino acids: CASSRGQDEKLFF. CDR3 DNA: TGTGCCAGCAGTCGCGGACAGGATGAAAAACTGTTTTTT. Complete variable domain (other parts from reference TRBV7-2 and TRBJ1-4): GAGVSQSPSNKVTEKGKDVELRCDPISGHTALYWYRQSLGQGLEFLIYFQGNSAPDKSGLPSDRFSAERTGGSVSTLTIQRTQQEDSAVYLCASSRGQDEKLFFGSGTQLSVL.

This chain joins TRBV9 and TRBJ1-1; 7 bases agree with TRBD1. Germline-derived CDR1 and CDR2 are SGDLS and YYNGEE. J lost 5 bases, V lost 2 bases, and 6 bases had no gene match. The CDR3 contains 14 residues. In DNA form, the CDR3 reads TGTGCCAGCAGCGTTCGACAGGGTGGTACTGAAGCTTTCTTT. As protein: CASSVRQGGTEAFF.

This sequence joins TRBV5-5 and TRBJ2-5; a weak D match, TRBD2 (5 bases). This CDR3 comprises 15 residues. Germline V CDR1 and CDR2: SGHKS, YYEKEE (reference sequence). The V end was cut by 4 bases, the J end by 4 bases, with 17 bases between. The CDR3 nucleotides read TGTGCCAGCAGCACCCCGACCGGGGTCCCAGAGACCCAGTACTTC. Encoded protein: CASSTPTGVPETQYF.

This sequence joins TRBV4-2 and TRBJ2-5; 7 bases are shared with TRBD2. CDR3 length: 17 amino acids. From germline, CDR1 is LGHNA and CDR2 YNFKEQ. Losses at the gene ends were 0 bases for V and 2 bases for J; bases not matched to a gene: 9. The CDR3 here is CASSQEGGRREQETQYF. CDR3 coding DNA: TGTGCCAGCAGCCAAGAAGGAGGAAGGCGGGAGCAAGAGACCCAGTACTTC.

In the case of this clone: The sample has other DNA sequences that encode this CDR3 too. The chain carries TRBV5-4 and TRBJ2-1; TRBD1 aligns across 8 bases. CDR3 size: 15 residues. V shed 3 bases and J 2 bases; nucleotides not matched to a gene: 4. CDR1 is SGHNT, CDR2 YYREEE, per germline (reference sequence). Written as DNA, the CDR3 is TGTGCCAGCAGCTCTGGACAGGGCGCCTACAATGAGCAGTTCTTC. Translation: CASSSGQGAYNEQFF. The full variable domain, its missing parts supplied by reference TRBV5-4 and TRBJ2-1, is ETGVTQSPTHLIKTRGQQVTLRCSSQSGHNTVSWYQQALGQGPQFIFQYYREEENGRGNFPPRFSGLQFPNYSSELNVNALELDDSALYLCASSSGQGAYNEQFFGPGTRLTVL.

The gene calls are TRBV6-1 and TRBJ1-2; 7 bases align to TRBD1. V was pared by 5 bases and J by 2 bases, with 5 bases of the junction left unmatched. This CDR3 is 14 amino acids long. CDR1 and CDR2 (germline): MNHNS, SASEGT. The CDR3 loop is CASSPTGQNYGYTF. The CDR3 nucleotides are TGTGCCAGCAGTCCGACGGGACAGAACTATGGCTACACCTTC.

The chain employs TRBV7-2 and TRBJ2-1; D is perhaps TRBD1 (6 bases). CDR1 SGHTA and CDR2 FQGNSA come from the germline V gene. Trimming removed 6 bases at V and 7 bases at J, with 22 bases between. The CDR3 runs to 16 residues. CDR3 nucleotide sequence: TGTGCCAGCAGGGGACAAGCCGGGATAGCAAGGAATGAGCAGTTCTTC. Its protein product is CASRGQAGIARNEQFF.

Only a few counts were recorded for this clone. The chain combines TRBV23-1 with TRBJ1-4, with 7 bases aligning to TRBD1. TRBV23-1 is an open reading frame whose function is uncertain. The CDR3 runs to 16 residues. The V segment lost 4 bases and the J segment 9 bases; nucleotides outside the gene matches: 14. CDR3 region: CASSPTQGVIPKKLFF. For the CDR3, the DNA is TGCGCCAGCAGTCCTACCCAGGGGGTGATTCCGAAAAAACTGTTTTTT.

This clone was detected only once. This chain joins TRBV5-4 and TRBJ2-1, with 10 bases aligning to TRBD2. Germline V gene data show CDR1 as SGHNT and CDR2 as YYREEE (reference sequence). The V gene end was trimmed by 4 bases and the J gene end by 5 bases; junction bases not matched to a gene: 6. There are 15 residues in the CDR3. Written as DNA, the CDR3 is TGTGCCAGCAGCACACTAGCGGGGATTGACAATGAGCAGTTCTTC. Translated: CASSTLAGIDNEQFF.

The chain is built from TRBV25-1 and TRBJ2-5; tentative D call: TRBD1 (6 bases). Trimming took 3 bases from V and 2 from J, leaving 10 bases between them. The CDR3 spans 14 residues. The germline gives CDR1 MGHDK, CDR2 SYGVNS. The CDR3, as DNA: TGTGCCAGCAGTGAGGACAGCCATCAAGAGACCCAGTACTTC. This encodes CASSEDSHQETQYF.

The chain couples TRBV5-1 to TRBJ1-1; 9 bases are a match to TRBD1. The CDR3 totals 16 residues. CDR1 SGHRS and CDR2 YFSETQ come from the germline V gene. V was pared by 2 bases and J by 4 bases, with 9 bases of the junction left unmatched. The CDR3 DNA sequence: TGCGCCAGCAGCTTCCTGACAGGGGGAGGAATCACTGAAGCTTTCTTT. This translates into CASSFLTGGGITEAFF.

V is TRBV28 and J is TRBJ2-7; tentatively, D is TRBD2 (7 bases). Germline CDR1 MDHEN, CDR2 SYDVKM. V dropped 3 bases and J dropped 6 bases, with 18 bases sitting between them. The CDR3 is 15 amino acids. Here the CDR3 reads CASSLGRGLAGEQYF. In nucleotides, the CDR3 is TGTGCCAGCAGTTTGGGCAGGGGTTTAGCGGGCGAGCAGTACTTC.

This chain uses TRBV18 with TRBJ2-2; 10 bases match TRBD2. The CDR3 is 16 residues long. Looked up from germline, CDR1 is KGHSH and CDR2 is LQKENI. V trimming: 1 base; J trimming: 6 bases; junction bases outside the gene matches: 5. CDR3 region: CASSPLASGSSGELFF. The CDR3 DNA follows: TGTGCCAGCTCACCACTTGCTAGCGGGAGTTCCGGGGAGCTGTTTTTT.

The chain recombines TRBV5-1 with TRBJ1-1; possibly TRBD1 for D (6 bases). This CDR3 has 15 residues. V gave up 4 bases and J gave up 0 bases, with 13 bases separating them. Germline V gene lookup returns CDR1 SGHRS and CDR2 YFSETQ. The CDR3 here is CASSGDTLMNTEAFF. The CDR3 nucleotides read TGCGCCAGCAGCGGGGACACTCTCATGAACACTGAAGCTTTCTTT.

The sample holds one count of this clone. V and J are TRBV10-3 and TRBJ2-3; TRBD2 might be the D (5 bases). The V and J ends lost 6 bases and 3 bases respectively, with 19 bases between them. Germline V lookup: CDR1 ENHRY, CDR2 SYGVKD. There are 16 residues in the CDR3. The CDR3 bases are TGTGCCATCAGGCCGGGATCGAGTCAGGCTACAGATACGCAGTATTTT. Translating it yields CAIRPGSSQATDTQYF.

The V call is TRBV7-9, the J call TRBJ2-1; TRBD2 matches at 11 bases. The CDR3 extends over 17 amino acids. V dropped 0 bases and J dropped 0; count of bases not matched to a gene: 1. CDR1 SEHNR and CDR2 FQNEAQ come from the germline V gene (reference sequence). The CDR3 bases are TGTGCCAGCAGCTTAGCGACTAGCGGGATCTCCTACAATGAGCAGTTCTTC. Translating gives CASSLATSGISYNEQFF.

This rearrangement joins TRBV25-1 to TRBJ1-3; 7 bases agree with TRBD1. Germline CDR1 is MGHDK and CDR2 is SYGVNS. The ends lost 0 bases at V and 4 bases at J; junction bases unmatched: 6. CDR3 size: 16 residues. The CDR3 DNA sequence: TGTGCCAGCAGTGAATATGGGGCAGGGGGAGGAAACACCATATATTTT. Its translation: CASSEYGAGGGNTIYF.

This chain connects TRBV4-2 to TRBJ2-1; the D gene is possibly TRBD2 (6 bases). V gave up 2 bases and J gave up 9 bases, with 20 bases separating them. The CDR3 totals 16 residues. Germline V gene data show CDR1 as LGHNA and CDR2 as YNFKEQ. Here the CDR3 reads CASSQPGGGPEGEQFF. The CDR3 DNA follows: TGTGCCAGCAGCCAACCCGGTGGAGGGCCCGAGGGTGAGCAGTTCTTC.

The chain recombines TRBV6-5 with TRBJ2-1; D uncertain. Looked up from germline, CDR1 is MNHEY and CDR2 is SVGAGI. This CDR3 has 14 residues. Trimming removed 0 bases at V and 6 bases at J, with 9 bases between. Here the CDR3 DNA reads TGTGCCAGCAGTTACTCGAGTAACAGCAATGAGCAGTTCTTC. Encoded protein: CASSYSSNSNEQFF.

This rearrangement joins TRBV28 to TRBJ2-4, with D perhaps TRBD2 (7 bases). CDR1 is MDHEN and CDR2 is SYDVKM in the germline V gene. V gave up 3 bases and J gave up 8 bases, with 20 bases separating them. This CDR3 spans 16 amino acids. The CDR3 is CASSLLGRGKKDIQYF. For the CDR3, the DNA is TGTGCCAGCAGTTTGTTAGGGAGGGGGAAAAAAGACATTCAGTACTTC.

The V and J genes are TRBV12-5 and TRBJ1-2, with 10 nucleotides matching TRBD1. The germline V gene encodes CDR1 LGHNT and CDR2 FRNRAP. Trimming took 7 bases from V and 4 from J; bases not matched to a gene: 12. The CDR3 is 16 residues long. CDR3 nucleotide sequence: TGTGCTAGTGCCCTCGGGGGACAGGGGAGGTCCTATGGCTACACCTTC. Protein: CASALGGQGRSYGYTF.

The chain is built from TRBV30 and TRBJ1-3; 7 bases map to TRBD1. This CDR3 is 17 amino acids long. The V and J ends lost 0 bases and 0 bases, in that order; junction bases with no gene match: 8. Per the germline V gene, CDR1 is GTSNPN and CDR2 is SVGIG (reference sequence). This CDR3 reads CAWSVLMGQLSGNTIYF. The DNA of the CDR3 is TGTGCCTGGAGTGTACTAATGGGACAGCTCTCTGGAAACACCATATATTTT.

CDR3 sequence (DNA): TGCAGTGCTAGAGATACGCGTGAGCAGTTCTTC. Its translation is CSARDTREQFF. The chain employs TRBV20-1 and TRBJ2-1; D remains ambiguous. The germline V gene has CDR1 DFQATT and CDR2 SNEGSKA (reference sequence). With 0 bases removed from V and 9 bases from J, the gap between germline ends came to 6 bases. The CDR3 runs to 11 residues.

The V call is TRBV30, the J call TRBJ2-3; 11 nucleotides align to TRBD2. CDR3 size: 15 residues. With 2 bases clipped from V and 5 bases from J, the junction kept 6 bases outside the gene matches. Germline V lookup: CDR1 GTSNPN, CDR2 SVGIG (reference sequence). CDR3 region: CAWSRLAGGGDTQYF. Here the CDR3 DNA reads TGTGCCTGGAGTCGCCTAGCGGGAGGTGGAGATACGCAGTATTTT.

The chain employs TRBV9 and TRBJ2-1, with no clear D. Trimming pared 3 bases from V and 8 bases from J, leaving 12 bases between. CDR3 length: 13 amino acids. In germline, CDR1 is SGDLS, CDR2 YYNGEE. CDR3 protein: CASSAPRWDEQFF. The CDR3 DNA reads as TGTGCCAGCAGCGCGCCTAGATGGGATGAGCAGTTCTTC.

The chain has TRBV28 and TRBJ1-2, with TRBD1 as a possible D gene (6 bases). This CDR3 comprises 14 residues. Per the germline V gene, CDR1 is MDHEN and CDR2 is SYDVKM. The ends were cut back, 4 bases at V and 4 bases at J, with 13 bases in the middle. Here the CDR3 DNA reads TGTGCCAGCAGTTCCAGGGGAGAAAGCTATGGCTACACCTTC. This codes for CASSSRGESYGYTF.

V usage is TRBV29-1 and J usage is TRBJ2-4, with 8 bases fitting TRBD1. CDR1 is SQVTM and CDR2 is ANQGSEA in the germline V gene. V shed 7 bases, J shed 15 bases, and the junction held 14 bases outside the gene matches. The CDR3 contains 12 residues. This CDR3 is CSAAGQDRIWYF. Here the CDR3 DNA reads TGCAGCGCTGCGGGACAGGATAGGATATGGTACTTC. The full variable domain, completed using reference TRBV29-1 and TRBJ2-4, is SAVISQKPSRDICQRGTSLTIQCQVDSQVTMMFWYRQQPGQSLTLIATANQGSEATYESGFVIDKFPISRPNLTFSTLTVSNMSPEDSSIYLCSAAGQDRIWYFGAGTRLSVL.

This chain joins TRBV5-1 and TRBJ1-1; D possibly corresponds to TRBD1 (5 bases). CDR1 and CDR2 (germline): SGHRS, YFSETQ. The V and J ends lost 4 bases and 1 base respectively, with 11 bases between them. The CDR3 has 14 amino acids. This chain's CDR3 is CASSIQGENTEAFF. The CDR3 bases are TGCGCCAGCAGCATCCAAGGGGAGAACACTGAAGCTTTCTTT.

In its sample, this clone was seen once. The chain combines TRBV29-1 with TRBJ2-5; D is perhaps TRBD2 (5 bases). The germline CDR1 and CDR2 sequences are SQVTM and ANQGSEA. The CDR3 runs to 14 residues. The V end was cut by 1 base, the J end by 5 bases, with 14 bases between. CDR3 nucleotides: TGCAGCGTTGAAGGACTAACCCTGAGGGAGACCCAGTACTTC. Translating it yields CSVEGLTLRETQYF.